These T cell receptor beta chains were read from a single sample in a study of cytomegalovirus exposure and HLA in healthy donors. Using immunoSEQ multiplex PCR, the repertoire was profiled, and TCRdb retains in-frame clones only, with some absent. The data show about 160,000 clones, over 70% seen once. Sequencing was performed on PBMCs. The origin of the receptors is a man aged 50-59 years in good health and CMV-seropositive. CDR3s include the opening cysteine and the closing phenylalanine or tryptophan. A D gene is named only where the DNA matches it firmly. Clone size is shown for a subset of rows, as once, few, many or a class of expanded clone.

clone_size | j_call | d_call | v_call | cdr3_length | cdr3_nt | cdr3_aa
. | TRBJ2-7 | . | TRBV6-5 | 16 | TGTGCCAGCAGTTACTCGACGACAGGAAACTCCTACGAGCAGTACTTC | CASSYSTTGNSYEQYF
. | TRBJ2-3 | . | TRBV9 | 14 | TGTGCCAGCAGCGTCCGGACAGTTCCAGATACGCAGTATTTT | CASSVRTVPDTQYF
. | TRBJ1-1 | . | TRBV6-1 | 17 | TGTGCCAGCAGTGAATCGGGGGTACGGAGAATGAACACTGAAGCTTTCTTT | CASSESGVRRMNTEAFF
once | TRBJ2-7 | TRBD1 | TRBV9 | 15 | TGTGCCAGCAGCAGACAGGGGGTTTCCACCTACGAGCAGTACTTC | CASSRQGVSTYEQYF
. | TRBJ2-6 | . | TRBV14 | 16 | TGTGCCAGCAGCCGGAACTTACAGGGCAGAGGGCGCGTCCTGACTTTC | CASSRNLQGRGRVLTF
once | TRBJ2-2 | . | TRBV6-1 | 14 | TGTGCCAGCCGTAGGGACATGAACACCGGGGAGCTGTTTTTT | CASRRDMNTGELFF
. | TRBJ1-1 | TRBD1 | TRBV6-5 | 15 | TGTGCCAGCAGGACGAGGGACAGGACAAGCGCTGAAGCTTTCTTT | CASRTRDRTSAEAFF
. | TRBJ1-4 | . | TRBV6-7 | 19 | TGTGCCAGCAGTTATCGTGTAATGGCAGCGACGACGGGTAATGAAAAACTGTTTTTT | CASSYRVMAATTGNEKLFF
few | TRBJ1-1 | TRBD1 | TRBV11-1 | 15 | TGTGCCAGCAGCCCCCGGGACAGGGTCAGCACTGAAGCTTTCTTT | CASSPRDRVSTEAFF
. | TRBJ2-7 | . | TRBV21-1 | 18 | TGTGCCAGCAGCAGCCCACAACTCTGGGACAGGGGCGGCCATGAGCAGTACTTC | CASSSPQLWDRGGHEQYF
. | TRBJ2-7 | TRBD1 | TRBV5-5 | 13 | TGTGCCAGCAGGACAGGGAACTCCTACGAGCAGTACTTC | CASRTGNSYEQYF
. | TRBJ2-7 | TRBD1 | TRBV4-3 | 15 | TGCGCCAGCAGCCAGGACGGACAGGGTCGCAACGAGCAGTACTTC | CASSQDGQGRNEQYF